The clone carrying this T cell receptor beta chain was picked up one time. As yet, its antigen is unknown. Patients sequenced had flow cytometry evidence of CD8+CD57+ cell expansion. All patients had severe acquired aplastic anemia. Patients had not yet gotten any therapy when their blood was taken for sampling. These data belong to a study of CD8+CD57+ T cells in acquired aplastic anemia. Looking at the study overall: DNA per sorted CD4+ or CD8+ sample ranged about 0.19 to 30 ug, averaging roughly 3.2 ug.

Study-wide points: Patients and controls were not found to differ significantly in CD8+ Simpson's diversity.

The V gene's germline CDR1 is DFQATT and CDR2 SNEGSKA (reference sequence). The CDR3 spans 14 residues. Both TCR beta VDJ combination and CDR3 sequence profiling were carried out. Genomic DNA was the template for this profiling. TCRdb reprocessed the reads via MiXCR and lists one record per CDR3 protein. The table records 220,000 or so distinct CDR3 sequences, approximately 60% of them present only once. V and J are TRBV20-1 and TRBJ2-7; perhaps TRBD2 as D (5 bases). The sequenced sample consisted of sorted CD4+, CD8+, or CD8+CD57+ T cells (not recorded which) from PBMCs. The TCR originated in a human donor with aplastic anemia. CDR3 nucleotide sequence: TGCAGCGCCCCCACCTTCCTGGAGGTGGGGGAGCAGTACTTC. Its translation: CSAPTFLEVGEQYF.